The text below deals with one T cell receptor beta chain. Its antigen is unknown. Library construction for TCR beta used iRepertoire HTBI primers and Arm-PCR of CDR3 regions. From the multiplex PCR reads, TCRdb called clonotypes with MiXCR, one entry per CDR3 protein. Of 400,000 to 500,000 distinct CDR3 sequences listed, approximately 22% are singletons. Germline V gene sequence: CDR1 KGHDR, CDR2 SFDVKD. V dropped 4 bases and J dropped 2 bases, with 13 bases sitting between them. This CDR3 is 15 amino acids long. This specimen comes from a study of regulatory T cells in long-lasting Graves disease. Overall study findings and caveats: Newly diagnosed disease favored TRBV20-1 and TRBJ2-1 over persistent disease. A limited number of samples was an acknowledged limitation. Relative to newly diagnosed Graves' patients, persistent ones had lower TCR diversity.

Noted time point: persistent/refractory GD, antithyroid drugs over 5 years with positive TRAb. Generation of the TCR library employed RNA extracted from PBMCs. The input for sequencing was peripheral blood mononuclear cells (PBMCs), taken when the disease was refractory, from a patient treated with antithyroid drugs. This chain uses TRBV24-1 with TRBJ2-5, with D perhaps matching TRBD1 (5 bases). This clonotype was sampled from a female donor with Graves disease. The CDR3, as DNA: TGTGCCACCAGTGAGAACCGACAGCTTCAAGAGACCCAGTACTTC. Amino acids: CATSENRQLQETQYF.